This TCR beta chain originates from a study of blood T cell repertoires in COVID-19. How the authors handled the data: Reference gene primer amplification gave nucleated cell count estimates. Libraries were prepared by immunoSEQ multiplex PCR; TCRdb keeps only in-frame clonotypes and omits some of them. V, J and clone size were drawn from that table, and D and trimming were deduced from the DNA. Of roughly 150,000 clones in the sample, approximately 89% were seen once. Trimming cost V 0 bases and J 2 bases, with 14 bases left between them. The CDR3 has 16 amino acids. Germline V gene sequence: CDR1 GTSNPN, CDR2 SVGIG (reference sequence).

Sequenced sample: peripheral blood. This TCR was sampled from a human donor in a cohort sampled during active COVID-19. The chain employs TRBV30 and TRBJ1-5; D gene unclear. The CDR3 reads CAWSVTGVRGNQPQHF. The CDR3 bases are TGTGCCTGGAGTGTAACCGGGGTTAGGGGCAATCAGCCCCAGCATTTT.